One sample yielded the 10 T cell receptor beta chains listed below, sequenced in a study of shared clonotypes between healthy human individuals. TCRdb's copy holds only in-frame clones and misses some; the assay was immunoSEQ multiplex PCR. The table includes roughly 2.5 million clones, approximately 92% detected once. Sequenced input: naive CD4+ T cells sorted from blood. Subset reported: CD45RA+ positively selected. These TCRs come from a man in his late teens or twenties in good health.

V is TRBV6-6 and J is TRBJ2-3; TRBD2 matches 13 bases. Looked up from germline, CDR1 is MNHNY and CDR2 is SVGAGI (reference sequence). The trim removed 6 bases at V and 4 bases at J, leaving 4 bases unmatched. The CDR3 has 15 residues. This CDR3 reads CASRFGTSGADTQYF. The CDR3 DNA is TGTGCCAGCAGATTCGGGACTAGCGGGGCAGATACGCAGTATTTT.

V gene TRBV13 combines with J gene TRBJ1-6; 9 nucleotides agree with TRBD1. Germline V CDR1 and CDR2: PRHDT, FYEKMQ (reference sequence). V was clipped by 4 bases and J by 9 bases; unmatched bases: 7. The CDR3 loop spans 15 amino acids. CDR3 DNA: TGTGCCAGCAGCTCCGGGACAGGGAGAGGTTCACCCCTCCACTTT. As protein: CASSSGTGRGSPLHF.

The J gene is TRBJ2-1, the V gene TRBV4-2; 8 positions match TRBD2. After removal of 1 base from V and 4 bases from J, the junction contained 3 bases not matched to a gene. Per germline, CDR1 LGHNA and CDR2 YNFKEQ. The CDR3 has 15 residues. The CDR3 sequence: CASSQAGGTYNEQFF. CDR3 coding DNA: TGTGCCAGCAGCCAAGCGGGGGGGACTTACAATGAGCAGTTCTTC.

The V call is TRBV18, the J call TRBJ1-2; D is ambiguous. This CDR3 region has 13 residues. V lost 3 bases, J lost 9 bases, and 14 bases lay in between. Germline V CDR1 and CDR2: KGHSH, LQKENI. The CDR3 region is CASSPSETLSYTF. CDR3 DNA sequence: TGTGCCAGCTCACCCAGCGAGACGTTGAGCTACACCTTC.

This clone showed up just a few times. The chain carries TRBV10-1 and TRBJ1-1; a possible D gene is TRBD1 (5 bases). V lost 3 bases to trimming and J lost 2 bases, with 13 bases between them. This CDR3 spans 15 amino acids. Germline V gene sequence: CDR1 WNHNN, CDR2 SYGVQD (reference sequence). The CDR3 DNA follows: TGCGCCAGCAGTGAAAACCCGACAGTTAACACTGAAGCTTTCTTT. Protein product: CASSENPTVNTEAFF.

This chain uses TRBV7-9 with TRBJ2-7, with 7 bases identical to TRBD1. In germline, CDR1 is SEHNR, CDR2 FQNEAQ (reference sequence). The CDR3 totals 15 residues. J gave up 5 bases and V 5 bases, and 12 bases lay outside the gene matches. CDR3 in amino acids: CASSNGQVIGDEQYF. CDR3 DNA: TGTGCCAGCAGCAACGGACAGGTAATCGGAGACGAGCAGTACTTC.

This sequence joins TRBV6-5 and TRBJ2-7; no reliable D call. The CDR3 has 13 amino acids. V shed 2 bases and J shed 3 bases, with 8 bases lying between them. Germline assignment: CDR1 MNHEY and CDR2 SVGAGI. The CDR3 is CASSYPSDYEQYF. The CDR3 region has the DNA TGTGCCAGCAGTTACCCCTCGGACTACGAGCAGTACTTC.

The chain has TRBV28 and TRBJ1-5, with TRBD1 matching 9 bases. The V and J ends lost 5 bases and 5 bases, in that order; junction bases with no gene match: 7. The CDR3 covers 15 residues. The germline gives CDR1 MDHEN, CDR2 SYDVKM. In DNA, the CDR3 is TGTGCCAGCAGTGCACAGGGGGCCCGGGATCAGCCCCAGCATTTT. Protein product: CASSAQGARDQPQHF.

V gene TRBV2 combines with J gene TRBJ1-2, with 8 bases fitting TRBD1. Germline CDR1 SNHLY, CDR2 FYNNEI. CDR3 size: 13 residues. With V trimmed by 8 bases and J by 5 bases, 7 bases remained unmatched. The chain's CDR3 is CASGGQALYGYTF. Written as DNA, the CDR3 is TGTGCCAGCGGGGGACAGGCGCTTTATGGCTACACCTTC.

This clone was recorded once. The gene calls are TRBV7-2 and TRBJ2-7; weak D call: TRBD2 (7 bases). The CDR3 is made up of 18 amino acids. Germline lookup yields CDR1 SGHTA and CDR2 FQGNSA. V dropped 5 bases and J dropped 5 bases, with 28 bases sitting between them. CDR3 sequence: CASSPRYPGASGTHEQYF. In DNA form, the CDR3 reads TGTGCCAGCAGCCCAAGATACCCGGGGGCTAGCGGCACCCACGAGCAGTACTTC.